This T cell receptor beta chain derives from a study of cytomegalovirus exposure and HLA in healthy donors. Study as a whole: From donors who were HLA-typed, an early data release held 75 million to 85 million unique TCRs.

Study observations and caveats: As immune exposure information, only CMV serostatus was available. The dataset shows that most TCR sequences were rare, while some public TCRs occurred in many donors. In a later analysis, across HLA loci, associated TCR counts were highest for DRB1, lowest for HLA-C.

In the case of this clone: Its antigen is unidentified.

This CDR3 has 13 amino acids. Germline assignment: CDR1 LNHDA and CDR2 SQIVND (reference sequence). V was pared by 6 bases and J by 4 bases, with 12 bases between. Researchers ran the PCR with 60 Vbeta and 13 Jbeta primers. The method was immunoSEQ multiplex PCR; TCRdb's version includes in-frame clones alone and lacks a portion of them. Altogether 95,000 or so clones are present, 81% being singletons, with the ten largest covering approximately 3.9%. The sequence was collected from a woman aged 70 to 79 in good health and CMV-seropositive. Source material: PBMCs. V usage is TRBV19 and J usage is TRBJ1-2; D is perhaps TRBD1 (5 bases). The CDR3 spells CASRAGLVYGYTF. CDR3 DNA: TGTGCCAGTAGAGCGGGGCTAGTCTATGGCTACACCTTC. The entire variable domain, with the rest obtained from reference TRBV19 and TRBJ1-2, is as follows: DGGITQSPKYLFRKEGQNVTLSCEQNLNHDAMYWYRQDPGQGLRLIYYSQIVNDFQKGDIAEGYSVSREKKESFPLTVTSAQKNPTAFYLCASRAGLVYGYTFGSGTRLTVV.